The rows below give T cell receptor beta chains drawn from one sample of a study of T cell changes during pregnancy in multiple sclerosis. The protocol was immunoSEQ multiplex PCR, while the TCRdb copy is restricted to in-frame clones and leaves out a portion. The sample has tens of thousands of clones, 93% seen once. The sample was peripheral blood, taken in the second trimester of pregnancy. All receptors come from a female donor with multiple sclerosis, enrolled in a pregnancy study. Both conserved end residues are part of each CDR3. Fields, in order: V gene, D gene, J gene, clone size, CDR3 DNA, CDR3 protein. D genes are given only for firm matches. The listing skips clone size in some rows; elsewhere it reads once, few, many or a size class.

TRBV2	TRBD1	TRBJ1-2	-	TGTGCCAGCAGTAAAGACAGGGCTGGGCCCCGCGGCTACACCTTC	CASSKDRAGPRGYTF
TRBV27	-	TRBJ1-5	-	TGTGCCAGCAGTTTGAGGGTGGGTCAGCCCCAGCATTTT	CASSLRVGQPQHF
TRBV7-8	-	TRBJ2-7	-	TGTGCCAGCAGCTTAGATTCCTATGGTCCCTACGAGCAGTACTTC	CASSLDSYGPYEQYF
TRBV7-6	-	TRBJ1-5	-	TGTGCCAGCAGCTTAGACAGGTCGAAAAATCAGCCCCAGCATTTT	CASSLDRSKNQPQHF
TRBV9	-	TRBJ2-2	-	TGTGCCAGCAGCGTAGGGGGGCAGAGCACCGGGGAGCTGTTTTTT	CASSVGGQSTGELFF
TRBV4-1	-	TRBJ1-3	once	TGCGCCAGCAGCCCACAGACCGCAAGAAACACCATATATTTT	CASSPQTARNTIYF
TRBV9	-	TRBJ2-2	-	TGTGCCAGCAGCGGGCCCCCCGGGGAGCTGTTTTTT	CASSGPPGELFF
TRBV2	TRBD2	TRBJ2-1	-	TGTGCCAGCAGTGCGGGCGGGAGCTCCTACAATGAGCAGTTCTTC	CASSAGGSSYNEQFF
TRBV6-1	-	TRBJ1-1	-	TGTGCCAGCAGTGAAAGGGCAGGGGAAGCTTTCTTT	CASSERAGEAFF
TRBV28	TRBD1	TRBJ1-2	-	TGTGCCAGCAGAAGGACAGGGAGCGGCTACACCTTC	CASRRTGSGYTF
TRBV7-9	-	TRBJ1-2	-	TGTGCCAGCAGCTCCCCGGGAGTTTCATTTACCTATGGCTACACCTTC	CASSSPGVSFTYGYTF
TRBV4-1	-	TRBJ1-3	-	TGCGCCAGCAGCCAAGTCGGAGTGGGACTGATTTCTGGAAACACCATATATTTT	CASSQVGVGLISGNTIYF
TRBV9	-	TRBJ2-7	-	TGTGCCAGCAGCGCCCTAGACAGGTTCTTGTTGAACGAGCAGTACTTC	CASSALDRFLLNEQYF
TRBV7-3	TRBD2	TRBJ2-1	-	TGTGCCAGCAGCTGGGGCGGGAGGGCGAATGAGCAGTTCTTC	CASSWGGRANEQFF
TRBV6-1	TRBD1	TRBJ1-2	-	TGTGCCAGCAGTGAGGCTACAGGGGGATACTATGGCTACACCTTC	CASSEATGGYYGYTF
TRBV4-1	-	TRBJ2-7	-	TGCGCCAGCAGTCCTGTTCCCGCGTCGGGCGAGCAGTACTTC	CASSPVPASGEQYF
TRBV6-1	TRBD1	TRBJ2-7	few	TGTGCCAGCAGGGTCGGGACAGGGTCGGCCGAGCAGTACTTC	CASRVGTGSAEQYF
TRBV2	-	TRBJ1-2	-	TGTGCCAGCAATACATACAGGGTGGGCTACACCTTC	CASNTYRVGYTF
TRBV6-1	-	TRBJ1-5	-	TGTGCCAGCAGTGAAGTCTTGCCCCAGCATTTT	CASSEVLPQHF
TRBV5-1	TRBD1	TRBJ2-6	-	TGCGCCAGCAGCTTGGATCAGGGGGCTTCCGGGGCCAACGTCCTGACTTTC	CASSLDQGASGANVLTF
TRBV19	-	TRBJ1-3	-	TGTGCCAGTAGTATAGGGGGAGTCGGAAACACCATATATTTT	CASSIGGVGNTIYF
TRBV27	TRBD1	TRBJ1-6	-	TGTGCCAGCAGATTTGGACAGGGGAATTCACCCCTCCACTTT	CASRFGQGNSPLHF
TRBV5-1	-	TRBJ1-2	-	TGCGCCAGCAGGGACAAAAATCCGGGCTACACCTTC	CASRDKNPGYTF
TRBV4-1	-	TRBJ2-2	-	TGCGCCAGCAGCCAAGTTGAGATTTCGTACGGGAACACCGGGGAGCTGTTTTTT	CASSQVEISYGNTGELFF
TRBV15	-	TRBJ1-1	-	TGTGCCACCAGCAGAGATTTGGCGAACACTGAAGCTTTCTTT	CATSRDLANTEAFF
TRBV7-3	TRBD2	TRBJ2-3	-	TGTGCCAGCAGCTTAGGCGGGGGGGCCTCAGATACGCAGTATTTT	CASSLGGGASDTQYF